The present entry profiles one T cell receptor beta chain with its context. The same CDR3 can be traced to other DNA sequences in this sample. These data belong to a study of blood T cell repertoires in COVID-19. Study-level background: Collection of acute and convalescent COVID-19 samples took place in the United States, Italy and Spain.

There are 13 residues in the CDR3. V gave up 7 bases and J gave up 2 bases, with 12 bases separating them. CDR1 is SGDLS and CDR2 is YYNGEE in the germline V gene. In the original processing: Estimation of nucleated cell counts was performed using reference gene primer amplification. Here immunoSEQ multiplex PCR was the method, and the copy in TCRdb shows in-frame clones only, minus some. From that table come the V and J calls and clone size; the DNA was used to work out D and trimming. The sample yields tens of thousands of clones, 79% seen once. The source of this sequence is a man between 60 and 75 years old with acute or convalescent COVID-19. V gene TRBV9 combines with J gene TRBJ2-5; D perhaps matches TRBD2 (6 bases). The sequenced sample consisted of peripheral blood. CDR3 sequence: CASGRGGQETQYF. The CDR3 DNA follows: TGTGCCAGCGGACGTGGGGGGCAAGAGACCCAGTACTTC.